This T cell receptor (beta chain) was captured by sequencing in a study of shared T cell receptors in the human thymus. For this clone: Relative to the germline gene, one junction end is altered; a read error may explain this.

Assay: immunoSEQ multiplex PCR; the TCRdb copy retains only in-frame clones and omits some. The data show over 60,000 clones, 90% to 95% seen once. The V gene's germline CDR1 is MGHRA and CDR2 YSYEKL. The CDR3 is made up of 16 amino acids. This chain connects TRBV4-1 to TRBJ2-7, with no clear D. Material: thymocytes. The clonotype comes from a human donor. This chain's CDR3 is CASRQESPGTDYEQYF. The CDR3 DNA reads as TGCGCCAGCAGGCAAGAGAGTCCAGGAACTGACTACGAGCAGTACTTC.